This paragraph covers one TCR beta chain sequence. The CDR3 sequence is 19 residues long. Looked up from germline, CDR1 is SGDLS and CDR2 is YYNGEE. V shed 4 bases and J 4 bases; nucleotides not matched to a gene: 17. The assay was immunoSEQ multiplex PCR, and TCRdb's table has in-frame clones only and misses some. The table includes about 380,000 clones, roughly 87% detected once. The sample comes from a study of blood T cell repertoires in COVID-19. This TCR was sampled from a woman aged 25-40 years who had recovered from COVID-19. The sequencing input was PBMCs or T cells enriched from blood (not recorded which). The chain combines TRBV9 with TRBJ2-2, with TRBD1 identical over 9 bases. The CDR3 is CASSSRTGERLAGTGELFF. CDR3 nucleotides: TGTGCCAGCAGCTCCAGGACAGGGGAGAGATTGGCAGGCACCGGGGAGCTGTTTTTT.